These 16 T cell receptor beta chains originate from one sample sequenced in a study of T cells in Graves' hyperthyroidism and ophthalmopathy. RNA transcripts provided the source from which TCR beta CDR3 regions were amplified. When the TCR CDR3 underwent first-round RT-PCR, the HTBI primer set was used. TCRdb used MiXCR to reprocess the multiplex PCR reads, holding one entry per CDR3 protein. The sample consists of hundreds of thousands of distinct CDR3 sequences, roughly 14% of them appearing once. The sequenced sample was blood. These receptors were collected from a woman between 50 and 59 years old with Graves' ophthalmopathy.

The CDR3 DNA sequence: TGCAGTACTCGGACTAGCGGGAGTATTGAGCAGTTCTTC. Amino acids: CSTRTSGSIEQFF. The chain joins TRBV20-1 to TRBJ2-1; TRBD2 matches at 13 bases. The CDR3 loop spans 13 amino acids. Trimming took 8 bases from V and 9 from J; bases not matched to a gene: 7. CDR1 and CDR2 (germline): DFQATT, SNEGSKA (reference sequence).

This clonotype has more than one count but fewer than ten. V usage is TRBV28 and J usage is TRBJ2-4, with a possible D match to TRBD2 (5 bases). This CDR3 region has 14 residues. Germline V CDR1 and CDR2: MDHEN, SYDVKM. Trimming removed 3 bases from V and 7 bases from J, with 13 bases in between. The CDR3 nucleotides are TGTGCCAGCAGTTTTCCCCTGACGGGGAACATTCAGTACTTC. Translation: CASSFPLTGNIQYF.

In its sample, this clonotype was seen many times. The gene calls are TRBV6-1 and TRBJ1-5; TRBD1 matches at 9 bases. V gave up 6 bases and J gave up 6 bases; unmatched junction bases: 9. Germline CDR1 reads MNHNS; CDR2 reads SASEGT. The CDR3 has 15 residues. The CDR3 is CASRLTGGKGQPQHF. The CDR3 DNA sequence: TGTGCCAGCAGACTTACAGGGGGCAAAGGTCAGCCCCAGCATTTT.

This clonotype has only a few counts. The CDR3 coding sequence is TGTGCCAGCAGTTGGGGAATGAACACTGAAGCTTTCTTT. Encoded protein: CASSWGMNTEAFF. The chain is built from TRBV12-3 or TRBV12-4 and TRBJ1-1, with no clear D. V was pared by 4 bases and J by 0 bases, with 6 bases between. The CDR3 contains 13 residues.

CDR3 DNA: TGTGCCAGCAGTGAGGACAGGGGATATGGCTACACCTTC. Its translation is CASSEDRGYGYTF. V gene TRBV6-1 combines with J gene TRBJ1-2, with 9 bases identical to TRBD1. The CDR3 has 13 amino acids. CDR1 and CDR2 from the germline V gene are MNHNS and SASEGT. V shed 3 bases, J shed 5 bases, and the junction held 1 base outside the gene matches.

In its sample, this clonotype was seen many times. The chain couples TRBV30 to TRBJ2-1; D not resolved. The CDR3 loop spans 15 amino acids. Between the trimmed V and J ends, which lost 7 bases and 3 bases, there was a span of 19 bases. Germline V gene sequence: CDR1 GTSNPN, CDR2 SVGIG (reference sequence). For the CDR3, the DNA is TGTGCCTTAAAGGTCAAAAGGTTCGGCTACAATGAGCAGTTCTTC. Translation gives CALKVKRFGYNEQFF.

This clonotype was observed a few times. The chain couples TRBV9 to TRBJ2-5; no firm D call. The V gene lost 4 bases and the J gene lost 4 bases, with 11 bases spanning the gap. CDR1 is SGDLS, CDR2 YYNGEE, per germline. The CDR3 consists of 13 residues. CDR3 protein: CASSPNLGETQYF. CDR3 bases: TGTGCCAGCAGCCCTAATCTGGGAGAGACCCAGTACTTC.

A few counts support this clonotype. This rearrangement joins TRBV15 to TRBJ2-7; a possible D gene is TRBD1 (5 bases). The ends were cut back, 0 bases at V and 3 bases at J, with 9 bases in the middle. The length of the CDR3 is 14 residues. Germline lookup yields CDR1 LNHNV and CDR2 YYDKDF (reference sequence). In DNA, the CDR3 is TGTGCCACCAGCAGAGATGGGGCGAGCTACGAGCAGTACTTC. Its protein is CATSRDGASYEQYF.

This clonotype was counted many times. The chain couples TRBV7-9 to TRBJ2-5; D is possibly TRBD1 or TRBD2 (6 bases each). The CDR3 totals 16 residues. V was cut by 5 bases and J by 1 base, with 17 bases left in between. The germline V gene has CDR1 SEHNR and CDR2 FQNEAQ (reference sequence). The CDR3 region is CASSPTGGQGQETQYF. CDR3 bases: TGTGCCAGCAGCCCTACTGGGGGGCAGGGCCAAGAGACCCAGTACTTC.

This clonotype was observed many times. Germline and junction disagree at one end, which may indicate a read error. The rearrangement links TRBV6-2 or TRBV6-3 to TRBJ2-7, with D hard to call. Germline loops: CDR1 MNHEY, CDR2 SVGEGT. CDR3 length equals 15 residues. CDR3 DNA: TGTACCAGCAGTTACTTAGGCGGCAGCTCCTACGAGCAGTACTTC. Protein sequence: CTSSYLGGSSYEQYF.

CDR3 region: CASSGMTSSYEQYF. The CDR3 nucleotides read TGTGCCAGTAGTGGCATGACTAGCAGCTACGAGCAGTACTTC. The rearrangement joins TRBV19 to TRBJ2-7; 7 nucleotides agree with TRBD2. Germline CDR1 reads LNHDA; CDR2 reads SQIVND (reference sequence). The CDR3 has 14 residues. With 5 bases clipped from V and 3 bases from J, the junction kept 7 bases outside the gene matches.

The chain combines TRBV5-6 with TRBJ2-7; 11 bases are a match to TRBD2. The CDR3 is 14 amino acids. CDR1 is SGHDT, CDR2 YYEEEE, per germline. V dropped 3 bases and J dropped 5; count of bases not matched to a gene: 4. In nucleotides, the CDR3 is TGTGCCAGCAGCTATAGCGGGAGGGCCCACGAGCAGTACTTC. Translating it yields CASSYSGRAHEQYF.

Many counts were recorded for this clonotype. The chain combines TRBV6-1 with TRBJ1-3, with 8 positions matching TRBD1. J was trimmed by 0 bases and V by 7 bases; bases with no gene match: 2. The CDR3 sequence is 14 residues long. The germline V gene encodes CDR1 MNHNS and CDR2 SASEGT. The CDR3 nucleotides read TGTGCCAGCATCGACAGGGGCTCTGGAAACACCATATATTTT. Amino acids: CASIDRGSGNTIYF.

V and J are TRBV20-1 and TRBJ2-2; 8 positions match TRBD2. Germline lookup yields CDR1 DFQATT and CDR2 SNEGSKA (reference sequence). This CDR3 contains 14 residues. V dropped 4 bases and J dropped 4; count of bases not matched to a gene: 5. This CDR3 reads CSAISGTSTGELFF. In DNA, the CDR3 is TGCAGTGCTATCTCCGGGACTAGCACCGGGGAGCTGTTTTTT.

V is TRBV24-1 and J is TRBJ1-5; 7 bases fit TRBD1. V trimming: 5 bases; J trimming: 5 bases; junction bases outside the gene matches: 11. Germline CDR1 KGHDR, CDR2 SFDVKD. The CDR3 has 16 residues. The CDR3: CATSAPTGRGDQPQHF. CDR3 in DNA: TGTGCCACCAGTGCCCCGACAGGGAGAGGGGATCAGCCCCAGCATTTT.

CDR3 sequence (DNA): TGTGCCAGCACCCTCACGGGGCGGATGAACACTGAAGCTTTCTTT. Protein: CASTLTGRMNTEAFF. This chain connects TRBV27 to TRBJ1-1, with D maybe TRBD1 (5 bases). Germline V gene lookup returns CDR1 MNHEY and CDR2 SMNVEV (reference sequence). Trimming took 7 bases from V and 0 from J, leaving 15 bases between them. There are 15 residues in the CDR3.